These 22 T cell receptor beta chains originate from one sample sequenced in a study of Graves' ophthalmopathy and Graves' hyperthyroidism. TCR beta CDR3 amplification used RNA transcripts. Scientists carried out first-round RT-PCR using HTBI primers and then a second-round multiplex PCR. TCRdb processed the multiplex PCR reads anew with MiXCR; each CDR3 protein has one entry. This table holds about 640,000 distinct CDR3 sequences, about two fifths found once. The specimen sequenced was peripheral blood. Every receptor here comes from an adult man with Graves' ophthalmopathy.

This clonotype was recorded many times. V gene TRBV29-1 combines with J gene TRBJ1-1; D uncertain. The CDR3 spans 14 residues. The V end was cut by 5 bases, the J end by 2 bases, with 15 bases between. Germline V gene sequence: CDR1 SQVTM, CDR2 ANQGSEA. The CDR3 DNA is TGCAGCGTTTACCAGGTGGCGGGCAACACTGAAGCTTTCTTT. The encoded protein is CSVYQVAGNTEAFF.

The chain carries TRBV11-1 and TRBJ1-3; D perhaps matches TRBD1 (5 bases). CDR3 size: 17 residues. V shed 5 bases and J shed 0 bases, with 17 bases lying between them. Germline CDR1 is SGHAT and CDR2 is FQDESV (reference sequence). In DNA, the CDR3 is TGTGCCAGCAGCGGCTTGGACATTCAGAGCTCTGGAAACACCATATATTTT. It specifies CASSGLDIQSSGNTIYF.

The sample holds many counts of this clonotype. The chain's CDR3 is CASRGGGTETNYGYTF. The DNA of the CDR3 is TGTGCCAGCAGGGGGGGAGGGACAGAGACTAACTATGGCTACACCTTC. The chain has TRBV7-9 and TRBJ1-2; 7 nucleotides match TRBD1. This CDR3 is built from 16 residues. Germline CDR1 and CDR2: SEHNR and FQNEAQ (reference sequence). The V segment lost 6 bases and the J segment 0 bases; nucleotides outside the gene matches: 10.

Remarks on this clonotype: This may be a read error: a much more frequent sequence differs by one nucleotide. DNA for the CDR3: TGCAGTGCTCCCAGGGTAACTAATGAAAAACTGTTTTTT. Translating it yields CSAPRVTNEKLFF. V usage is TRBV20-1 and J usage is TRBJ1-4; D is possibly TRBD1 (5 bases). Trimming took 5 bases from V and 1 from J, leaving 8 bases between them. The CDR3 loop spans 13 amino acids. CDR1 DFQATT and CDR2 SNEGSKA come from the germline V gene (reference sequence).

Worth noting for this clonotype: This CDR3 is missing its conserved last phenylalanine or tryptophan, likely due to a read error. This chain connects TRBV11-1 to TRBJ1-1; 8 bases line up with TRBD1. This CDR3 has 13 residues. Looked up from germline, CDR1 is SGHAT and CDR2 is FQDESV (reference sequence). The V and J ends lost 11 bases and 5 bases, in that order; junction bases with no gene match: 10. CDR3 in amino acids: CAPAQGARTEAFS. The CDR3 DNA reads TGTGCCCCGGCTCAGGGGGCTCGTACTGAAGCTTTCTCT.

V gene TRBV4-1 combines with J gene TRBJ2-7, with D perhaps being TRBD1 or TRBD2 (5 bases each). V lost 0 bases and J 3 bases, leaving 9 bases between the germline ends. The CDR3 length is 14 residues. The germline V gene encodes CDR1 MGHRA and CDR2 YSYEKL. CDR3 nucleotide sequence: TGCGCCAGCAGCCAAGACAGGGACCACTACGAGCAGTACTTC. Protein: CASSQDRDHYEQYF.

With respect to this clonotype: A read error is possible here, since a much larger clone lies one base away. The chain recombines TRBV19 with TRBJ2-7, with D perhaps assigned TRBD1 or TRBD2 (6 bases each). Germline V CDR1 and CDR2: LNHDA, SQIVND (reference sequence). The length of the CDR3 is 14 residues. Here the CDR3 reads CAGSMAGGGYEQYF. CDR3 DNA: TGTGCCGGTAGTATGGCCGGGGGCGGCTACGAGCAGTACTTC.

This clonotype showed up just a few times. The V gene is TRBV7-2, the J gene TRBJ1-6; tentative D call: TRBD1 (6 bases). The CDR3 spans 15 residues. Trimming cost V 3 bases and J 7 bases, with 13 bases left between them. The germline CDR1 and CDR2 sequences are SGHTA and FQGNSA. The CDR3 reads CASSFLTGHNSPLHF. The CDR3 nucleotides are TGTGCCAGCAGCTTCCTCACAGGGCACAATTCACCCCTCCACTTT.

In this sample, this clonotype turned up many times. The chain has TRBV15 and TRBJ2-7; D call uncertain. The CDR3 sequence is 14 residues long. Germline-derived CDR1 and CDR2 are LNHNV and YYDKDF (reference sequence). The V end was cut by 1 base, the J end by 7 bases, with 14 bases between. The CDR3 bases are TGTGCCACCAGCAGAGGCGGAGCGCTCGGGGAGCAGTACTTC. It specifies CATSRGGALGEQYF.

Only one count was recorded for this clonotype. The CDR3, as DNA: TGTGCCTGTACGGGACTGAGCTCCTACGAGCAGTACTTC. It encodes CACTGLSSYEQYF. V is TRBV5-8 and J is TRBJ2-7; TRBD2 might be the D (6 bases). Looked up from germline, CDR1 is SGHTS and CDR2 is YDEGEE. V lost 10 bases and J 0 bases, leaving 14 bases between the germline ends. This CDR3 is built from 13 residues.

The genes are TRBV10-2 and TRBJ2-7; 8 bases map to TRBD1. The DNA end lines up better with TRBJ2-5; the J call may be wrong. Per germline, CDR1 WSHSY and CDR2 SAAADI. CDR3 length: 15 residues. The CDR3, as DNA: TGCGCCAGCAGGCCGGGACAGGACGGCCAAGAGACCCAGTACTTC. Residues: CASRPGQDGQETQYF.

This clonotype was seen repeatedly, ten times or more. The rearrangement joins TRBV5-6 to TRBJ2-7, with D maybe TRBD1 (5 bases). V lost 3 bases to trimming and J lost 1 base, with 11 bases between them. This CDR3 comprises 14 residues. Germline loops: CDR1 SGHDT, CDR2 YYEEEE. As DNA, the CDR3 is TGTGCCAGCAGCTCGACAGACCGATCCTACGAGCAGTACTTC. This gives the protein CASSSTDRSYEQYF.

This clonotype was observed at least ten times. The V call is TRBV5-1, the J call TRBJ1-6; D perhaps matches TRBD1 (5 bases). Germline CDR1 reads SGHRS; CDR2 reads YFSETQ. V was trimmed by 3 bases and J by 7 bases, leaving 8 bases between them. The CDR3 totals 13 residues. The chain's CDR3 is CASSWGGNSPLHF. The CDR3 region has the DNA TGCGCCAGCAGCTGGGGGGGAAATTCACCCCTCCACTTT.

V usage is TRBV24-1 and J usage is TRBJ2-3, with 10 positions matching TRBD2. CDR1 is KGHDR, CDR2 SFDVKD, per germline. This CDR3 is 13 amino acids long. Trimming took 9 bases from V and 11 from J; bases not matched to a gene: 10. CDR3 loop: CATSGTSDSKQYF. The DNA for the CDR3 is TGTGCCACCTCCGGGACTAGCGACTCAAAGCAGTATTTT.

V is TRBV2 and J is TRBJ1-2; a weak D match, TRBD1 (6 bases). The V gene lost 6 bases and the J gene lost 8 bases, with 13 bases spanning the gap. The germline gives CDR1 SNHLY, CDR2 FYNNEI. CDR3 size: 12 residues. The DNA of the CDR3 is TGTGCCAGCAGGGAACAGGGCTTGGGCTACACCTTC. It is translated as CASREQGLGYTF.

This clonotype appeared a single time. V usage is TRBV25-1 and J usage is TRBJ1-2, with D uncertain. Germline lookup yields CDR1 MGHDK and CDR2 SYGVNS. V shed 2 bases and J shed 6 bases, with 13 bases lying between them. The CDR3 is 14 amino acids. Written as DNA, the CDR3 is TGTGCCAGCAGTGAAGACTTGGGTGTGGATGGCTACACCTTC. It translates to CASSEDLGVDGYTF.

The rearrangement joins TRBV19 to TRBJ2-5; 7 nucleotides line up with TRBD2. CDR1 is LNHDA, CDR2 SQIVND, per germline (reference sequence). Trimming took 10 bases from V and 4 from J; bases not matched to a gene: 15. The CDR3 covers 15 residues. The CDR3 here is CATSRPGLTGETQYF. For the CDR3, the DNA is TGTGCCACCTCACGCCCGGGACTAACCGGAGAGACCCAGTACTTC.

The J gene is TRBJ1-1, the V gene TRBV7-9; a weak D match, TRBD1 (6 bases). CDR3 length equals 15 residues. The germline V and J ends were trimmed by 3 bases and 4 bases, with 15 bases remaining between them. Per germline, CDR1 SEHNR and CDR2 FQNEAQ (reference sequence). The DNA for the CDR3 is TGTGCCAGCAGCTTGGAACAGGGCATGAGCACTGAAGCTTTCTTT. It codes for CASSLEQGMSTEAFF.

This clonotype was seen many times. V is TRBV9 and J is TRBJ1-3, with 7 bases that match TRBD1. Germline V gene sequence: CDR1 SGDLS, CDR2 YYNGEE. The CDR3 runs 15 residues. With 0 bases clipped from V and 2 bases from J, the junction kept 2 bases outside the gene matches. The CDR3 DNA reads as TGTGCCAGCAGCGTAGGACAGGGACCTGGAAACACCATATATTTT. Amino acids: CASSVGQGPGNTIYF.

V is TRBV6-2 or TRBV6-3 and J is TRBJ2-7; TRBD1 matches 10 bases. The CDR3 length is 15 residues. Per germline, CDR1 MNHEY and CDR2 SVGEGT. The V and J ends lost 4 bases and 2 bases, in that order; junction bases with no gene match: 5. The CDR3, as DNA: TGTGCCAGCAGTTCGGACAGGGGGAAGGCCTACGAGCAGTACTTC. Protein product: CASSSDRGKAYEQYF.

The rearrangement links TRBV19 to TRBJ2-2, with 12 bases that match TRBD2. This CDR3 has 17 residues. V was clipped by 7 bases and J by 6 bases; unmatched bases: 12. Germline CDR1 reads LNHDA; CDR2 reads SQIVND (reference sequence). The CDR3 sequence is CASKTSGRSRLAGELFF. The CDR3 bases are TGTGCCAGTAAAACTAGCGGGAGGAGCCGGTTGGCCGGGGAGCTGTTTTTT.

At least ten counts were recorded for this clonotype. V is TRBV10-3 and J is TRBJ1-1, with TRBD1 matching 7 bases. This CDR3 spans 15 amino acids. Germline-derived CDR1 and CDR2 are ENHRY and SYGVKD. With V trimmed by 10 bases and J by 0 bases, 11 bases remained unmatched. For the CDR3, the DNA is TGTGCCAGCAGAGCGGGACAGTCCGTGAACACTGAAGCTTTCTTT. It codes for CASRAGQSVNTEAFF.